Listed here are 20 T cell receptor beta chains from one sample, sequenced in a study of T cells in Graves' hyperthyroidism and ophthalmopathy. Authors of the study amplified TCR beta CDR3 regions from RNA transcripts. Initially, a first-round RT-PCR of the TCR CDR3 employed the HTBI primer set. TCRdb redid the calling of the multiplex PCR reads with MiXCR, one entry per CDR3 protein. Seen here are under 700,000 distinct CDR3 sequences, approximately 44% observed once, and the top ten hold about 7.9%. Sequencing input: peripheral blood or thyroid tissue (not recorded which). The origin of the receptors is a woman in her late teens or twenties with Graves' hyperthyroidism.

The genes are TRBV5-1 and TRBJ2-5; no clear D. This CDR3 has 14 residues. V lost 4 bases, J lost 3 bases, and 13 bases lay in between. The germline V gene encodes CDR1 SGHRS and CDR2 YFSETQ. In DNA form, the CDR3 reads TGCGCCAGCAGCACCGCCGGAGTGAAAGAGACCCAGTACTTC. This gives the protein CASSTAGVKETQYF.

In this sample, this clonotype turned up many times. V is TRBV10-3 and J is TRBJ2-7; D call uncertain. Germline V gives CDR1 ENHRY, CDR2 SYGVKD. Trimming left V 10 bases short and J 0 bases short, with 16 bases between. The CDR3 length is 14 residues. CDR3 sequence: CASNVISSSYEQYF. As DNA, the CDR3 is TGTGCCAGCAATGTCATCTCTAGCTCCTACGAGCAGTACTTC.

The V and J genes are TRBV10-3 and TRBJ1-3; D is possibly TRBD1 (5 bases). CDR1 is ENHRY and CDR2 is SYGVKD in the germline V gene. CDR3 size: 13 residues. The V end was cut by 10 bases, the J end by 0 bases, with 10 bases between. The CDR3 bases are TGTGCCAGCAGGGTAACCTCTGGAAACACCATATATTTT. This gives the protein CASRVTSGNTIYF.

This clonotype was seen at least ten times. This sequence joins TRBV10-2 and TRBJ2-7; 7 nucleotides match TRBD2. Germline CDR1 and CDR2: WSHSY and SAAADI. J gave up 3 bases and V 0 bases, and 5 bases lay outside the gene matches. CDR3 length: 15 residues. The CDR3 protein is CASSESGGGLYEQYF. DNA for the CDR3: TGCGCCAGCAGTGAGTCCGGGGGAGGGCTCTACGAGCAGTACTTC.

This clonotype was found many times. The chain joins TRBV2 to TRBJ2-5; 9 bases fit TRBD1. CDR3 length equals 13 residues. CDR1 and CDR2 (germline): SNHLY, FYNNEI. Germline trimming cut 6 bases from V and 5 bases from J; bases unmatched to any gene: 4. CDR3 nucleotides: TGTGCCAGCAGGGGACAGGGAGGGGAGACCCAGTACTTC. Translation gives CASRGQGGETQYF.

The V gene is TRBV5-1, the J gene TRBJ1-5; D is uncertain. Germline V gene lookup returns CDR1 SGHRS and CDR2 YFSETQ. This CDR3 contains 14 residues. Trimming stripped 1 base from V and 7 bases from J, with 12 bases between. The DNA for the CDR3 is TGCGCCAGCAGCTTGACCCCCGCCAGCCAGCCCCAGCATTTT. Translation: CASSLTPASQPQHF.

The gene calls are TRBV12-5 and TRBJ1-1; TRBD1 agrees at 9 bases. Germline CDR1 and CDR2: LGHNT and FRNRAP. This CDR3 region has 12 residues. Trimming took 5 bases from V and 9 from J; bases not matched to a gene: 4. The CDR3: CASGLGQGKAFF. The CDR3 coding sequence is TGTGCTAGTGGTCTCGGACAGGGGAAAGCTTTCTTT.

V and J are TRBV7-8 and TRBJ1-2; D not certain. Germline V gives CDR1 SGHVS, CDR2 FQNEAQ. V lost 1 base and J lost 4, with 10 bases in between. This CDR3 contains 14 residues. The CDR3 loop reads CASSLGRQSYGYTF. The CDR3 DNA reads TGTGCCAGCAGCTTAGGTCGGCAGTCCTATGGCTACACCTTC.

CDR3 sequence reads: CSARNTIYF. The DNA of the CDR3 is TGCAGTGCTAGAAACACCATATATTTT. This rearrangement joins TRBV20-1 to TRBJ1-3; D not certain. The germline V and J ends were trimmed by 2 bases and 7 bases, with 0 bases remaining between them. CDR1 DFQATT and CDR2 SNEGSKA come from the germline V gene (reference sequence). The CDR3 covers 9 residues.

The table lists this clonotype with many counts. The chain carries TRBV2 and TRBJ2-7; no reliable D call. The V gene's germline CDR1 is SNHLY and CDR2 FYNNEI. Between the trimmed V and J ends, which lost 1 base and 5 bases, there was a span of 12 bases. The CDR3 is 14 residues long. The CDR3 spells CASSEELQTDEQYF. The CDR3 DNA reads as TGTGCCAGCAGTGAAGAGCTGCAGACGGACGAGCAGTACTTC.

This clonotype was recorded at least ten times. The DNA for the CDR3 is TGTGCCAGCAGCTCGCAATCTGAAGGCTACTATGGCTACACCTTC. It codes for CASSSQSEGYYGYTF. This chain joins TRBV7-9 and TRBJ1-2; D is uncertain. The CDR3 length is 15 residues. Trimming took 4 bases from V and 3 from J, leaving 15 bases between them. In germline, CDR1 is SEHNR, CDR2 FQNEAQ (reference sequence).

In regard to this clonotype: Lacking the conserved final phenylalanine or tryptophan, this CDR3 likely reflects a read error. The rearrangement uses TRBV7-9 and TRBJ2-2; D is perhaps TRBD2 (5 bases). Trimming removed 8 bases from V and 4 bases from J, with 11 bases in between. CDR3 length equals 13 residues. In germline, CDR1 is SEHNR, CDR2 FQNEAQ (reference sequence). The CDR3 protein is CASGRAATGELFS. In DNA, the CDR3 is TGTGCCAGCGGGCGGGCAGCCACCGGGGAGCTGTTTTCT.

The chain couples TRBV10-3 to TRBJ1-6, with D tentatively TRBD1 (6 bases). The V end lost 6 bases, the J end lost 9 bases, and 15 bases lay between the germline ends. Per the germline V gene, CDR1 is ENHRY and CDR2 is SYGVKD. The CDR3 length is 14 residues. The CDR3 bases are TGTGCCATCAGACCAGGGGTTAACGGTTCACCCCTCCACTTT. Translating gives CAIRPGVNGSPLHF.

The chain joins TRBV2 to TRBJ1-1, with D unclear. This CDR3 is built from 15 residues. Per germline, CDR1 SNHLY and CDR2 FYNNEI. Trimming removed 6 bases from V and 5 bases from J, with 19 bases in between. The CDR3 protein is CASRRTFSRSTEAFF. The CDR3 DNA follows: TGTGCCAGCAGGAGAACCTTTAGTCGGTCAACTGAAGCTTTCTTT.

With regard to this clonotype: Since the CDR3 does not end with the conserved phenylalanine or tryptophan, this likely comes from a read error. This chain links TRBV7-2 with TRBJ2-7, with TRBD1 matching 9 bases. The germline gives CDR1 SGHTA, CDR2 FQGNSA. The CDR3 covers 15 residues. This CDR3 reads CASSTGQGQTYEQYL. The CDR3 nucleotides read TGTGCTAGCAGCACAGGACAGGGGCAGACCTACGAGCAGTACCTC.

The chain recombines TRBV24-1 with TRBJ1-2; 7 bases align to TRBD1. CDR1 is KGHDR, CDR2 SFDVKD, per germline. The junction had 11 bases not matched to a gene; V was cut back by 5 bases and J by 0 bases. The CDR3 totals 17 residues. The CDR3 region is CATSGTGESPANYGYTF. CDR3 DNA sequence: TGTGCCACCAGTGGGACAGGAGAGTCTCCAGCTAACTATGGCTACACCTTC.

The CDR3 sequence is CRTTGDHYEQYF. The CDR3 region has the DNA TGCAGGACGACAGGGGACCATTACGAGCAGTACTTC. The genes are TRBV29-1 and TRBJ2-7, with 8 bases lining up with TRBD1. This CDR3 spans 12 amino acids. Germline V gene sequence: CDR1 SQVTM, CDR2 ANQGSEA.

This clonotype was recorded at least ten times. The CDR3 DNA follows: TGTGCCAGCAGCTTGGAATGGGGCAATCAGCCCCAGCATTTT. This encodes CASSLEWGNQPQHF. The chain links TRBV5-5 to TRBJ1-5, with D unresolved. Trimming shortened V by 0 bases and J by 2 bases, and 6 bases separated the two germline ends. The germline V gene has CDR1 SGHKS and CDR2 YYEKEE (reference sequence). The CDR3 extends over 14 amino acids.

This chain uses TRBV7-2 with TRBJ2-7; D is unclear. The CDR3 spans 15 residues. Germline lookup yields CDR1 SGHTA and CDR2 FQGNSA. The V end lost 1 base, the J end lost 0 bases, and 10 bases lay between the germline ends. For the CDR3, the DNA is TGTGCCAGCAGCTTAGAGCGACGGGTCTCCTACGAGCAGTACTTC. It is translated as CASSLERRVSYEQYF.

The rearrangement links TRBV2 to TRBJ1-3; D is possibly TRBD1 (5 bases). Deletions cut 8 bases from V and 2 bases from J, with 10 bases between. CDR3 length: 13 amino acids. Germline values: CDR1 SNHLY, CDR2 FYNNEI. CDR3 region: CASGGEAGNTIYF. CDR3 DNA: TGTGCCAGCGGAGGGGAGGCTGGAAACACCATATATTTT.